This TCR beta chain appears in the sequencing data of a study of identical twins. The study's findings and limits: Beta out-of-frame sequences showed weaker excess twin sharing.

Regarding this clonotype: Its antigen is not identified.

In germline, CDR1 is DFQATT, CDR2 SNEGSKA (reference sequence). V was trimmed by 3 bases and J by 0 bases, leaving 9 bases between them. The CDR3 spans 14 residues. Template switching, a step in the protocol, added a universal primer site, and cDNA carried unique molecular identifiers. TCRdb re-derived calls from the 5' RACE reads in MiXCR, one entry per CDR3 protein. The data show 450,000 or so distinct CDR3 sequences, with 14% seen just once and 0.8% to 1% held by the top ten. The sample was also reused in another study, on yellow fever vaccine responses in identical twins.

This sequence joins TRBV20-1 and TRBJ2-1, with D unresolved. Sequencing was carried out using CD4+ T cells sorted from blood. This sequence originates from a woman between 18 and 29 years old in good health. CDR3 nucleotides: TGCAGTGCTAGTAAGCGCAGCTCCTACAATGAGCAGTTCTTC. This encodes CSASKRSSYNEQFF.